This T cell receptor (beta chain) was documented in a study of CD8 T cells in ankylosing spondylitis. V shed 2 bases and J 4 bases; nucleotides not matched to a gene: 7. The germline CDR1 and CDR2 sequences are MNHEY and SMNVEV (reference sequence). There are 15 residues in the CDR3. Scientists made TCR beta libraries using quantitative 5'-RACE with molecular barcodes. TCRdb used MiXCR to reprocess the 5' RACE reads, holding one entry per CDR3 protein. This table has around 540,000 distinct CDR3 sequences, roughly 13% appearing once. Study observations and caveats: Peripheral blood samples showed relatively rare disease-linked clones, and these clones were CD8+. Among TCR beta sequences, a motif of fewer than 10 highly homologous variants appeared characteristic of ankylosing spondylitis blood. Some of these motif variants have turned up before, in reports on reactive arthritis synovial fluid and blood. Enrichment of disease-linked clones was reportedly significant in matched ankylosing spondylitis synovial fluid.

Note on this clonotype: Its specificity is unknown.

This clonotype was sampled from a male donor with ankylosing spondylitis. The chain is built from TRBV27 and TRBJ1-2; 7 positions agree with TRBD1. Sequenced material: blood, either unsorted or a sorted T cell fraction (not recorded which). For the CDR3, the DNA is TGTGCCAGCAGTTTACTGGGGACAGTGGCCTATGGCTACACCTTC. Translating it yields CASSLLGTVAYGYTF.